The 8 T cell receptor beta chains below come from one sample, sequenced in a study of identical twins. From the 5' RACE reads, TCRdb called clonotypes with MiXCR, one entry per CDR3 protein. Among hundreds of thousands of distinct CDR3 sequences listed, 7.1% were seen once. The data were also submitted as part of a second study, on yellow fever vaccine responses in identical twins.

The sample consisted of PBMCs. The receptors derive from a woman aged 18 to 35 in good health.

The chain is built from TRBV3-1 and TRBJ1-2; D may be TRBD1 (5 bases). Germline loops: CDR1 LGHDT, CDR2 YNNKEL (reference sequence). This CDR3 spans 15 amino acids. V lost 2 bases to trimming and J lost 4 bases, with 14 bases between them. CDR3 amino acids: CASSQSIGVGYGYTF. The CDR3 DNA sequence: TGTGCCAGCAGCCAATCAATAGGGGTGGGCTATGGCTACACCTTC.

The chain uses TRBV4-1 and TRBJ2-3; D is undetermined. This CDR3 comprises 13 residues. Germline V gene sequence: CDR1 MGHRA, CDR2 YSYEKL. Trimming left V 1 base short and J 2 bases short, with 4 bases between. CDR3 loop: CASSQVNTDTQYF. In DNA form, the CDR3 reads TGCGCCAGCAGCCAAGTTAACACAGATACGCAGTATTTT.

In its sample, this clonotype was seen a few times. V and J are TRBV6-5 and TRBJ1-1; no clear D. CDR1 is MNHEY, CDR2 SVGAGI, per germline. V dropped 1 base and J dropped 1 base, with 7 bases sitting between them. The CDR3 loop spans 14 amino acids. The CDR3 here is CASSYWAGNTEAFF. The CDR3 bases are TGTGCCAGCAGTTACTGGGCAGGGAACACTGAAGCTTTCTTT.

The chain has TRBV28 and TRBJ2-1; D gene ambiguous. The CDR3 is 13 residues long. Trimming removed 10 bases at V and 5 bases at J, with 15 bases between. CDR1 and CDR2 (germline): MDHEN, SYDVKM. CDR3 DNA: TGTGCCATTTCGGTGGACGGTCACAATGAGCAGTTCTTC. Translation: CAISVDGHNEQFF.

This clonotype came up a few times. The chain combines TRBV12-3 or TRBV12-4 with TRBJ2-5; TRBD1 is a possible D gene (5 bases). The CDR3 sequence is 13 residues long. Deletions cut 4 bases from V and 5 bases from J, with 11 bases between. The CDR3 region is CASSSGRDETQYF. The CDR3, as DNA: TGTGCCAGCAGTTCGGGCAGGGATGAGACCCAGTACTTC.

This clonotype was observed many times. The chain combines TRBV12-3 or TRBV12-4 with TRBJ1-5; 7 bases align to TRBD1. The CDR3 is 13 residues long. Losses at the gene ends were 8 bases for V and 7 bases for J; bases not matched to a gene: 8. CDR3 sequence reads: CASDTGEGQPQHF. CDR3 bases: TGTGCCAGCGACACAGGGGAGGGACAGCCCCAGCATTTT.

This clonotype was observed a few times. V and J are TRBV29-1 and TRBJ1-5; D might be TRBD1 (5 bases). Germline values: CDR1 SQVTM, CDR2 ANQGSEA. The CDR3 covers 13 residues. Trimming removed 8 bases at V and 2 bases at J, with 13 bases between. The CDR3 protein is CSLRTPRNQPQHF. CDR3 bases: TGCAGCCTTCGGACACCCCGCAATCAGCCCCAGCATTTT.

V and J are TRBV18 and TRBJ2-6; D gene ambiguous. The CDR3 covers 18 residues. Germline-derived CDR1 and CDR2 are KGHSH and LQKENI. V lost 0 bases, J lost 0 bases, and 12 bases lay in between. The CDR3, as DNA: TGTGCCAGCTCACCACCGTTTGCAAGGGACTCTGGGGCCAACGTCCTGACTTTC. Residues: CASSPPFARDSGANVLTF.